This T cell receptor (beta chain) was sequenced for a study of T cell responses to AZD1222 COVID-19 vaccine. Study as a whole: Second-dose recipients at about 4 or about 12 weeks were treated as one pooled group. Study-level points and caveats: Possibly, clonal diversity was underestimated; donors were largely white British and included more females. The study reported that nearly half of spike-specific TCRs target unmutated variant regions.

As concerns this clone: Its antigen remains unidentified.

V lost 5 bases and J lost 2; bases outside the gene matches: 6. This CDR3 comprises 15 residues. The germline gives CDR1 SGHDT, CDR2 YYEEEE. TCRdb keeps only in-frame clones here, not all; method: immunoSEQ multiplex PCR. The repertoire includes around 100,000 clones, about nine tenths of them detected once, and 45% to 55% sits in the top ten. This clonotype was sampled from an adult in good health. The rearrangement joins TRBV5-6 to TRBJ2-3; 9 bases line up with TRBD2. The source material was peripheral blood, sampled on day 0 of AZD1222 vaccination. This chain's CDR3 is CASSLSGRFTDTQYF. CDR3 DNA sequence: TGTGCCAGCAGTCTTAGCGGGAGATTCACAGATACGCAGTATTTT.